This T cell receptor beta chain was recovered during a study of blood T cell repertoires in COVID-19. About the study: Acute and convalescent COVID-19 samples came from the United States, Italy and Spain. PBMCs, B-cell-depleted T cells, or T cells were the source of the cDNA or gDNA that made up the material.

Some clones are missing from TCRdb's copy, which holds only in-frame ones; the method was immunoSEQ multiplex PCR. The sample holds approximately 230,000 clones, 70% to 90% seen once. The germline V gene encodes CDR1 LNHDA and CDR2 SQIVND (reference sequence). Trimming stripped 4 bases from V and 6 bases from J, with 15 bases between. This CDR3 has 14 residues. Sequenced material: PBMCs or T cells enriched from blood (not recorded which). This TCR derives from a woman aged 50 to 60 with acute COVID-19. The chain joins TRBV19 to TRBJ1-1; D remains unclear. CDR3 coding DNA: TGTGCCAGTAGTACCCCGCCTAAAGTATCTGAAGCTTTCTTT. This sequence encodes CASSTPPKVSEAFF. Based on the CDR3 plus reference TRBV19 and TRBJ1-1, the full variable domain is DGGITQSPKYLFRKEGQNVTLSCEQNLNHDAMYWYRQDPGQGLRLIYYSQIVNDFQKGDIAEGYSVSREKKESFPLTVTSAQKNPTAFYLCASSTPPKVSEAFFGQGTRLTVV.